The T cell receptor (beta chain) under discussion was sequenced for a study of T cells in Graves' hyperthyroidism and ophthalmopathy (dated by TCRdb to between 2018 and 2020). Background for the entire study: Peripheral blood was collected at initial diagnosis, before any treatment. Prospective prediction of ophthalmopathy was tested in an independent validation cohort consisting of 18 hyperthyroidism patients and around 16 patients who later progressed to ophthalmopathy. The study also compared thyroid tissue and blood T-cell repertoires from about six Graves' hyperthyroidism patients. After sampling, hyperthyroidism patients received methimazole starting at 30 mg daily, and ophthalmopathy patients received high-dose intravenous methylprednisolone. To identify TCR V-J signatures that set the groups apart, the researchers used a discovery cohort of approximately 98 patients, made up of 43 with Graves' ophthalmopathy and about 59 with stable Graves' hyperthyroidism. The paper describes TCR Vbeta CDR3 sequencing of 135 peripheral blood samples, made up of roughly 40 ophthalmopathy patients, over 70 hyperthyroidism patients and 17 progressor patients. The 85 to 100 discovery patients were divided at random into training and test sets in a 7:3 ratio. Points the paper makes about the study in general: In validation, progression to ophthalmopathy was predicted by the model with nearly 71% sensitivity and just over 72% specificity, a median of about 6.4 months before onset. Most expanded thyroid clonotypes (frequency above 0.001) were also detected in blood, a finding suggesting that blood repertoires may reflect thyroid immune responses. Ophthalmopathy was separated from stable hyperthyroidism by a 13 V-J signature model, with approximately 86% sensitivity and approximately 81% specificity obtained in cross-validation and 80%/75% obtained in testing. No statistical method was used to fix the sample size in advance, and group allocation was not hidden from the investigators.

Details on this clonotype: The antigen this receptor binds is unknown. Base quality data are lacking; no much larger clone is found one base away.

The TCR beta CDR3 regions were amplified from the RNA transcripts. For the first round of RT-PCR on the TCR CDR3, the HTBI primer set was used together with the Qiagen OneStep RT-PCR kit. A second multiplex PCR round built the libraries, followed by size selection and purification. The libraries were sequenced on an Illumina HiSeq2000 using paired-end 100 bp reads. The authors' pipeline ran thus. SOAPnuke was used to process the raw data, removing reads that contained adapters or uncalled bases, had a mean Phred below 15, or lacked an exact match to the constant primer or identifier. High-quality paired reads were merged with COPE v1.2.5, and unique nucleotide sequences were defined as clonotypes. Clonotypes were aligned to IMGT TRBV, TRBD and TRBJ reference segments using MiTCR v1.1. Analysis was restricted to V-J combinations with a frequency above 0.0001, which covered about 99% of repertoires. The TCS score was defined as the ratio of F50 (clonal expansion) to E x V (chaos), calculated using BLOSUM62-based TCRdist between CDR3 peptides within each V-J. Welch's t-statistics and random forest reduced roughly 540 V-J features to 13, which were used in a naive Bayes classifier (R e1071). Starting from the raw public reads, TCRdb applied fastp trimming at Q25, assembled clones with MiXCR and retained in-frame beta chains. Rows with a matching CDR3 protein are joined into one entry that keeps the most common DNA and genes. What appears here as the V and J calls and clone size reflects TCRdb's work, not the paper's. Here the sample has about 400,000 distinct CDR3 sequences; 25% occur a single time. The top ten hold around 70% of the sample.

Stable Graves' hyperthyroidism was defined as no progression to ophthalmopathy during 18 months of follow-up. The hyperthyroidism patients were between 18 and 65 years old and newly diagnosed, with a disease duration of less than 2 months. Exclusion was applied to patients with uncontrolled infections, other autoimmune diseases, pregnancy or lactation. Diagnoses were established on the basis of clinical symptoms, serum thyroxine and TRAb, thyroid ultrasound, and orbital computed tomography. PBMCs were separated from 10 ml of fresh peripheral blood using Ficoll-Paque density gradient centrifugation. Total RNA was extracted with Trizol reagent, and quality was checked on an Agilent 2100 Bioanalyzer. This sequence originates from a man aged 45 to 65 with Graves' hyperthyroidism. The sample was blood.

The bases are TGTGCCAGCAGTGAAGCGCTTCAGGGGGATAACTATGGCTACACCTTC. The encoded protein is CASSEALQGDNYGYTF. The chain links TRBV6-1 with TRBJ1-2, and TRBD1 aligns with 7 junction nucleotides. The CDR3 sequence holds 16 residues, the cysteine and phenylalanine included. Only the CDR3 region is kept as DNA, spanning 48 bases read in frame from base 1. Germline trimming: 0 bases from V, 1 base from J; junction bases outside gene matches: 5. CDR1 MNHNS and CDR2 SASEGT are derived from the germline V gene.